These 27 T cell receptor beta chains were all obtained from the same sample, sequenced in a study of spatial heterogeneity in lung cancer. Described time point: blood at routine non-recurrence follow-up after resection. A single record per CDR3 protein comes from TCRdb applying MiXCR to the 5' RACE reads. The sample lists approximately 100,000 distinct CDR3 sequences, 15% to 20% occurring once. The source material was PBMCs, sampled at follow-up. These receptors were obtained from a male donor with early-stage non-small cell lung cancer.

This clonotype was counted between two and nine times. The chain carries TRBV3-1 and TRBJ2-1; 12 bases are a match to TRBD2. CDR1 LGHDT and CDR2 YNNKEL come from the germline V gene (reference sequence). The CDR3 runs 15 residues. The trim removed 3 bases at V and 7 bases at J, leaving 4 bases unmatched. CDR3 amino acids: CASSQASGGANEQFF. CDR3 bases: TGTGCCAGCAGCCAGGCTAGCGGGGGGGCTAATGAGCAGTTCTTC.

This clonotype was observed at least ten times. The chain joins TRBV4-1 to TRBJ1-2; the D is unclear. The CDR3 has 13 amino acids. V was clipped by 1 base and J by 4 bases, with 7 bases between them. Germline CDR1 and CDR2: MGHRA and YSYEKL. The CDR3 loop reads CASSQVKPYGYTF. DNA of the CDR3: TGCGCCAGCAGCCAAGTAAAGCCCTATGGCTACACCTTC.

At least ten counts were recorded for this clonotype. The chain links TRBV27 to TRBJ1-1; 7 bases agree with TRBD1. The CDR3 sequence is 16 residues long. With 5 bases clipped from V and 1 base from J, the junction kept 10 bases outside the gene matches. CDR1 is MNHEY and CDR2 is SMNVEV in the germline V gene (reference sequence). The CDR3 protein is CASSTWTGFGNTEAFF. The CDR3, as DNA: TGTGCCAGCAGTACATGGACAGGTTTCGGGAACACTGAAGCTTTCTTT.

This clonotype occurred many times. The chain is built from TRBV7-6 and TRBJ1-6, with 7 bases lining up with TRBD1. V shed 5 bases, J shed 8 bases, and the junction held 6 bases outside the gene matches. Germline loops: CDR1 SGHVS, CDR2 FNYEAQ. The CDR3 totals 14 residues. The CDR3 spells CASSLRDSHSPLHF. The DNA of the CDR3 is TGTGCCAGCAGCCTCCGGGACAGCCATTCACCCCTCCACTTT.

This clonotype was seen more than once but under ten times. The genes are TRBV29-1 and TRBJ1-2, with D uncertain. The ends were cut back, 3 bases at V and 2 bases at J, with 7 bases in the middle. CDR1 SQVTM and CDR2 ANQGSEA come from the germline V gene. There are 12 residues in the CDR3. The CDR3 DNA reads TGCAGCGTTGATTCACAGAACTATGGCTACACCTTC. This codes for CSVDSQNYGYTF.

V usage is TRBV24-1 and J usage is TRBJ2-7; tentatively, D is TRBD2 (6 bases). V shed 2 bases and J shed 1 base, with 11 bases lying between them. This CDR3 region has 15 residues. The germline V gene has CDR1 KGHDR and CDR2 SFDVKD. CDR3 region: CATSDSAGTSYEQYF. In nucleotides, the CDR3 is TGTGCCACCAGTGATTCGGCAGGGACTTCCTACGAGCAGTACTTC.

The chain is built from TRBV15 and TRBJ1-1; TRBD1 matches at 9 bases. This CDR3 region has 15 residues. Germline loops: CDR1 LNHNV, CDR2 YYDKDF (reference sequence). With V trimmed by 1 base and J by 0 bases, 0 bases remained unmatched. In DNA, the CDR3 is TGTGCCACCAGCAGAGGGGACAGGGTGAACACTGAAGCTTTCTTT. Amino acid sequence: CATSRGDRVNTEAFF.

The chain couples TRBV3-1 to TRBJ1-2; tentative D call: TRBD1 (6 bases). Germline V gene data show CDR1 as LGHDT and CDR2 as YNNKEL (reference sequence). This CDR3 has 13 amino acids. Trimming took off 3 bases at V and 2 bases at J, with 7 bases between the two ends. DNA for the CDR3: TGTGCCAGCAGCCAGGACAGCAACTATGGCTACACCTTC. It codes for CASSQDSNYGYTF.

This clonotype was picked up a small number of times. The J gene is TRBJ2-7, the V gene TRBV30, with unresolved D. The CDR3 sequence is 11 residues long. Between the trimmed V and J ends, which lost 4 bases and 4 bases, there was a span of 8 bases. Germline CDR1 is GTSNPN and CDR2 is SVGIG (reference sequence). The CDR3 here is CAWTKGYEQYF. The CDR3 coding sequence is TGTGCCTGGACGAAGGGATACGAGCAGTACTTC.

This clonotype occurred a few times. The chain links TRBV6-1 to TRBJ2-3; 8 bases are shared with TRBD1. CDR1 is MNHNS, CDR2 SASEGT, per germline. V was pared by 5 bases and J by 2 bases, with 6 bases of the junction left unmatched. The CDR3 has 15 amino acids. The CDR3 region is CASSSGQVPTDTQYF. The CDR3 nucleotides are TGTGCCAGCAGTTCGGGACAGGTGCCCACAGATACGCAGTATTTT.

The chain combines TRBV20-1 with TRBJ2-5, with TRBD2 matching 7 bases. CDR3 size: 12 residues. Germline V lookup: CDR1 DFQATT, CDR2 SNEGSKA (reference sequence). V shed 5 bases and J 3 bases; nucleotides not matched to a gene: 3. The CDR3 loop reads CSAVLAEETQYF. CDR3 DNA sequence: TGCAGTGCTGTCCTAGCGGAAGAGACCCAGTACTTC.

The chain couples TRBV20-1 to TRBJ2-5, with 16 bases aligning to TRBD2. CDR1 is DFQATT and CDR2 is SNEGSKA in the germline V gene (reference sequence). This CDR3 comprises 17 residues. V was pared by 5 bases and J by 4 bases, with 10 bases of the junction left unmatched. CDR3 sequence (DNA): TGCAGTGCTCCGGGACTAGCGGGAGGGCCTGGAGGAGAGACCCAGTACTTC. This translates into CSAPGLAGGPGGETQYF.

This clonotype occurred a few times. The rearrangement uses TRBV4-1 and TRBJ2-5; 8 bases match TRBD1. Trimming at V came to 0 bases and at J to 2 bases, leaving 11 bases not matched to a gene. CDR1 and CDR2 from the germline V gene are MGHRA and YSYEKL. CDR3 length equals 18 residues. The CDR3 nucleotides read TGCGCCAGCAGCCAAGATCACAGGACAGGGAGGATACAAGAGACCCAGTACTTC. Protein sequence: CASSQDHRTGRIQETQYF.

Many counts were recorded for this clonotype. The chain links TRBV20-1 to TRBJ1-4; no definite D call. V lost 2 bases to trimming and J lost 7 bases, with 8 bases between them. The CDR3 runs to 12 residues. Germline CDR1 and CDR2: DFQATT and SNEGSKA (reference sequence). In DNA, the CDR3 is TGCAGTGCTAGACGGAGGCCTGAAAAACTGTTTTTT. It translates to CSARRRPEKLFF.

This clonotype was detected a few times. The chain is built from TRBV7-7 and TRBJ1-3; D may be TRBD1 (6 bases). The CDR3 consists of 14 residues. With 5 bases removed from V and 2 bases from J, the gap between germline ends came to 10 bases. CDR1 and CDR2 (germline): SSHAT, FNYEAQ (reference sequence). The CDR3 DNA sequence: TGTGCCAGCAGCCCATCAGGGGCTGGAAACACCATATATTTT. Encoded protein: CASSPSGAGNTIYF. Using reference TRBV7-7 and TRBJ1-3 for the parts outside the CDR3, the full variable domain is GAGVSQSPRYKVTKRGQDVTLRCDPISSHATLYWYQQALGQGPEFLTYFNYEAQPDKSGLPSDRFSAERPEGSISTLTIQRTEQRDSAMYRCASSPSGAGNTIYFGEGSWLTVV.

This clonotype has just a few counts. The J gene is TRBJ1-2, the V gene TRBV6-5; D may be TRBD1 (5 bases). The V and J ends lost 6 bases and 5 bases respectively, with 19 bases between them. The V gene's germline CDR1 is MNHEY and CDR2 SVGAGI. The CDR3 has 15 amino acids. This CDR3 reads CASRAGLGMGYGYTF. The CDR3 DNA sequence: TGTGCCAGCAGGGCAGGGTTGGGAATGGGATATGGCTACACCTTC.

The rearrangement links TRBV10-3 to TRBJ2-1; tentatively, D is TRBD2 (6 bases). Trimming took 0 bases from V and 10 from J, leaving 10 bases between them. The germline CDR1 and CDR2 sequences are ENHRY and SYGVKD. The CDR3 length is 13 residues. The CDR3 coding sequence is TGTGCCATCAGTGAGTCGAGACGGGGGGAGCAGTTCTTC. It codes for CAISESRRGEQFF.

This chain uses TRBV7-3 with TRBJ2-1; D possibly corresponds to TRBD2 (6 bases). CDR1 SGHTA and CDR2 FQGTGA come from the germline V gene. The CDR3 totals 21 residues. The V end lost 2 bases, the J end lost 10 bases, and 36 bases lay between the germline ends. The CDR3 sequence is CASSLLTPAPGTSRNLPEQFF. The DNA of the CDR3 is TGTGCCAGCAGCTTACTCACGCCAGCCCCTGGGACTTCCCGGAATCTCCCAGAGCAGTTCTTC.

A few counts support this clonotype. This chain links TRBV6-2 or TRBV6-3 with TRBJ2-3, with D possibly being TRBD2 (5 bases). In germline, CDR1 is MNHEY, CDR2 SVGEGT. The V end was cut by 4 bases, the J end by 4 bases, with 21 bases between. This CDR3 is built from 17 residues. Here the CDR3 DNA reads TGTGCCAGCAGTTCCTACGGACTGGAACACACCTCAGATACGCAGTATTTT. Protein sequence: CASSSYGLEHTSDTQYF.

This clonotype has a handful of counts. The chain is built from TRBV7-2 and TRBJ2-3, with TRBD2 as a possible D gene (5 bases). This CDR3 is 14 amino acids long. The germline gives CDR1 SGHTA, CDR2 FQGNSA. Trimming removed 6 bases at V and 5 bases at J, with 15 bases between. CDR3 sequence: CASRLTRGGDTQYF. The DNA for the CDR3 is TGTGCCAGCAGACTGACTCGCGGAGGAGATACGCAGTATTTT.

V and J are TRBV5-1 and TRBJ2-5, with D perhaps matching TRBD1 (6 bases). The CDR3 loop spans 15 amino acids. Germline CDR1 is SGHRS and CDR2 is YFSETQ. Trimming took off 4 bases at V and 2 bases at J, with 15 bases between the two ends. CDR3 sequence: CASSGTGRLQETQYF. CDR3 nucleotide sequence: TGCGCCAGCAGCGGCACAGGGAGACTTCAAGAGACCCAGTACTTC. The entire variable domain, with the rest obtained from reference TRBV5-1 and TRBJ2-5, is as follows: KAGVTQTPRYLIKTRGQQVTLSCSPISGHRSVSWYQQTPGQGLQFLFEYFSETQRNKGNFPGRFSGRQFSNSRSEMNVSTLELGDSALYLCASSGTGRLQETQYFGPGTRLLVL.

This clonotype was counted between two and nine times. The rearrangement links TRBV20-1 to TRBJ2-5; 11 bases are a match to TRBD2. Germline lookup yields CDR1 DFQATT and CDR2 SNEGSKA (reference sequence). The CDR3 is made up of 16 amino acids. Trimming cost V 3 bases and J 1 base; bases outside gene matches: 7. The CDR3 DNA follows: TGCAGTGCTAGTAACCTAGCGGGGGGCCTCCAAGAGACCCAGTACTTC. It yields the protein CSASNLAGGLQETQYF.

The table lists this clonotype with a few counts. CDR3 sequence: CASSLVNGRDEQFF. DNA for the CDR3: TGTGCCAGCAGCTTAGTGAATGGGCGGGACGAGCAGTTCTTC. V is TRBV13 and J is TRBJ2-1, with a weak D call TRBD2 (6 bases). Per germline, CDR1 PRHDT and CDR2 FYEKMQ (reference sequence). The CDR3 is 14 amino acids. Trimming took off 1 base at V and 10 bases at J, with 14 bases between the two ends.

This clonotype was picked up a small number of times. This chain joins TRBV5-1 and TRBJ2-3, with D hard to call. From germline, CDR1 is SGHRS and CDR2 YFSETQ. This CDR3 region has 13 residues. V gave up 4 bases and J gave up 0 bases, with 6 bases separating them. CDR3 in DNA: TGCGCCAGCAGCCCTGTGAGCACAGATACGCAGTATTTT. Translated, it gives CASSPVSTDTQYF.

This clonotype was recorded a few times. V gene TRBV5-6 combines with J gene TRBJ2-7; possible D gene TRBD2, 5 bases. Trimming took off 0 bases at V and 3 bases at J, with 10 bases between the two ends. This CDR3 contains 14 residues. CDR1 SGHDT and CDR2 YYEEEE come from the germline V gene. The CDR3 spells CASSLGSRDYEQYF. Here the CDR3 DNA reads TGTGCCAGCAGCTTGGGGTCCCGGGACTACGAGCAGTACTTC.

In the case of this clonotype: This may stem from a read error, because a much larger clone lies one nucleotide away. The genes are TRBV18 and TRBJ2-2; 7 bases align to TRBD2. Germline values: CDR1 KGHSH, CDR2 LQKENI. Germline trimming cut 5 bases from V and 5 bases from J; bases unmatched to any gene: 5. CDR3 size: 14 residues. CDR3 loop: CASSSLAPTGELFF. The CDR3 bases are TGTGCCAGCTCATCACTAGCGCCAACCGGGGAGCTGTTTTTT.

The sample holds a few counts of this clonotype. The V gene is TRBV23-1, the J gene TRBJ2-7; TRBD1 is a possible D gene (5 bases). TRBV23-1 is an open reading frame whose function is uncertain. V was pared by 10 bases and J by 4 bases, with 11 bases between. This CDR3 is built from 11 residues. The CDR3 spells CATIQVYEQYF. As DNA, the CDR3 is TGCGCCACGATACAGGTTTACGAGCAGTACTTC.